This is a list of T cell receptor beta chains from one sample in a study of vaccination effects on CD4 cells after COVID-19. The data were produced by immunoSEQ multiplex PCR, yet TCRdb's version contains in-frame clones alone and is incomplete. Of around 46,000 clones in the sample, roughly 72% are singletons; the top ten hold 9.5% to 10%. Antigen specificity for these receptors is unknown. Sequences were derived from CD4+ T cells from PBMCs cultured without peptide, sampled after COVID-19 vaccination. The source is a human donor who received a COVID-19 vaccine. Both conserved end residues are trimmed from each CDR3.

TRBJ2-5,12,TRBV19,ASSIAGGAETQY
TRBJ1-6,12,TRBV18,ASSPGQYNSPLH
TRBJ2-5,10,TRBV5-1,ASSSEAGTQY
TRBJ2-7,12,TRBV4-1,ASRTSGSSYEQY
TRBJ2-3,10,TRBV6-2/TRBV6-3,ASSHRADTQY
TRBJ2-7,13,TRBV7-2,ASSLVGFSNDEQY
TRBJ2-7,13,TRBV10-1,ASSLSRVALHEQY
TRBJ2-1,14,TRBV3-1/TRBV3-2,ASSQDGSGGVNEQF
TRBJ1-1,12,TRBV2,ASSPGQVNTEAF
TRBJ1-5,10,TRBV3-1/TRBV3-2,ASSQAGTAQH
TRBJ2-5,12,TRBV19,ASSIGTGRETQY
TRBJ2-7,12,TRBV5-1,ASSLGPGSYEQY
TRBJ1-6,15,TRBV7-9,ASSLVRWDRANSPLH
TRBJ2-3,16,TRBV11-2,ASSLGFLAGPGTDTQY
TRBJ1-1,11,TRBV25-1,ASNVQGATEAF
TRBJ2-3,13,TRBV6-5,ASSLTSGGTDTQY
TRBJ2-3,14,TRBV11-2,ASSRGAGEGTDTQY
TRBJ2-5,12,TRBV12-5,ASGFGREGETQY
TRBJ1-1,11,TRBV27,ASSLKTGSMAF
TRBJ2-3,14,TRBV20-1,SASGGTKGHTDTQY
TRBJ2-6,17,TRBV10-3,AIGGQGGFLVFGANVLT
TRBJ1-4,13,TRBV19,ASSISGRTNEKLF
TRBJ2-7,13,TRBV18,ASSPRTGVVSEQY
TRBJ1-4,12,TRBV25-1,ASSEAGAREKLF
TRBJ2-5,11,TRBV6-6,ASSYTRKETQY
TRBJ2-5,13,TRBV4-2,ASSQLPSEQETQY
TRBJ2-2,13,TRBV14,ASSQGLALPEELF
TRBJ2-7,11,TRBV27,ASSLNRAYEQY
TRBJ2-1,12,TRBV18,ASSPPYSGKEQF
TRBJ2-1,13,TRBV28,ASSSPGGAYNEQF
TRBJ2-7,10,TRBV6-5,ASSYYGDEQY
TRBJ2-7,12,TRBV5-1,ASSKWGDLYEQY
TRBJ2-3,12,TRBV6-4,ASSDGRHTDTQY
TRBJ2-7,10,TRBV5-1,ASSLDFYEQY
TRBJ2-7,11,TRBV11-2,ASSFAVTYEQY
TRBJ2-7,13,TRBV10-1,ASSESGDRSYEQY
TRBJ1-1,11,TRBV24-1,ATRGRTRTEAF
TRBJ2-3,15,TRBV4-1,ASSQSRDRSLTDTQY
TRBJ1-2,14,TRBV6-5,ASSYDGTIQRQRYT
TRBJ2-7,12,TRBV10-3,AISSGTVSYEQY
TRBJ1-5,11,TRBV6-5,ASRAGGNQPQH
TRBJ1-3,13,TRBV5-1,ASSSTTGGGNTIY
TRBJ1-5,11,TRBV6-5,ASRRDGNQPQH
TRBJ2-1,12,TRBV7-9,ASSPGTPYNEQF
TRBJ1-6,13,TRBV11-2,ASSLVEGAISPLH
TRBJ2-5,12,TRBV10-1,ASSELENGETQY
TRBJ2-5,14,TRBV6-1,ASSEGLAGGQETQY
TRBJ1-1,10,TRBV14,ASSLGNTEAF
TRBJ1-1,11,TRBV12-3/TRBV12-4,ASKWTTNTEAF
TRBJ1-3,13,TRBV6-5,ASSYSTVAGNTIY
TRBJ2-3,13,TRBV6-4,ASSEDSGGADTQY
TRBJ1-2,11,TRBV29-1,SDRRTGSGGYT
TRBJ1-1,13,TRBV6-2/TRBV6-3,ASSYRGLMNTEAF
TRBJ2-7,13,TRBV7-9,ASSKGQARAYEQY
TRBJ1-6,14,TRBV12-5,ASGLTRQGYNSPLH